The 28 T cell receptor beta chains reported below all come from one sample, sequenced in a study of T cell responses to AZD1222 COVID-19 vaccine. Profiling relied on immunoSEQ multiplex PCR, and the TCRdb table lists in-frame clones only, not all of them. The profile shows about 130,000 clones, 88% of them singletons. The starting material was peripheral blood, obtained on day 0 of AZD1222 vaccination. The receptors here all came from an adult in good health.

The chain has TRBV3-1 (or the pseudogene TRBV3-2) and TRBJ1-3; D perhaps matches TRBD1 (6 bases). Germline V CDR1 and CDR2: LGHDT, YNNKEL (reference sequence). CDR3 length: 15 residues. The V end lost 4 bases, the J end lost 2 bases, and 12 bases lay between the germline ends. The CDR3 region has the DNA TGTGCCAGCAGCCTCCCAAACAGGGCTGGAAACACCATATATTTT. The encoded protein is CASSLPNRAGNTIYF.

This rearrangement joins TRBV20-1 to TRBJ1-4; 10 bases map to TRBD1. The CDR3 extends over 13 amino acids. The germline V gene encodes CDR1 DFQATT and CDR2 SNEGSKA (reference sequence). The V segment lost 3 bases and the J segment 10 bases; nucleotides outside the gene matches: 5. The CDR3 sequence is CSASGQGVRKLFF. In DNA form, the CDR3 reads TGCAGTGCTAGTGGACAGGGGGTTCGAAAACTGTTTTTT.

This chain links TRBV7-9 with TRBJ1-1; 8 bases agree with TRBD1. This CDR3 has 15 amino acids. Germline CDR1 is SEHNR and CDR2 is FQNEAQ (reference sequence). V was pared by 5 bases and J by 1 base, with 6 bases of the junction left unmatched. The CDR3 DNA is TGTGCCAGCAGCGGACAGGGAATGGGGAACACTGAAGCTTTCTTT. It codes for CASSGQGMGNTEAFF.

The chain combines TRBV27 with TRBJ1-2; D not certain. CDR1 and CDR2 from the germline V gene are MNHEY and SMNVEV (reference sequence). The CDR3 is made up of 14 amino acids. The ends were cut back, 0 bases at V and 4 bases at J, with 9 bases in the middle. CDR3 loop: CASSLSVRSYGYTF. CDR3 DNA: TGTGCCAGCAGTTTATCGGTTCGGAGCTATGGCTACACCTTC.

The sample holds a few counts of this clone. The chain uses TRBV7-3 and TRBJ2-5; 7 bases are shared with TRBD1. This CDR3 is 15 amino acids long. Germline lookup yields CDR1 SGHTA and CDR2 FQGTGA. V shed 5 bases and J 0 bases; nucleotides not matched to a gene: 6. The chain's CDR3 is CASSQQGLYQETQYF. CDR3 DNA sequence: TGTGCCAGCAGCCAACAGGGGCTGTACCAAGAGACCCAGTACTTC.

Only one count was recorded for this clone. The chain uses TRBV28 and TRBJ2-2, with a possible D match to TRBD2 (5 bases). With 6 bases removed from V and 1 base from J, the gap between germline ends came to 9 bases. This CDR3 has 14 amino acids. The germline CDR1 and CDR2 sequences are MDHEN and SYDVKM. CDR3 amino acids: CASRIGVNTGELFF. CDR3 sequence (DNA): TGTGCCAGCAGGATCGGGGTGAACACCGGGGAGCTGTTTTTT.

The gene calls are TRBV7-6 and TRBJ2-1; D tentatively reads TRBD1 or TRBD2 (6 bases each). Trimming took off 4 bases at V and 6 bases at J, with 19 bases between the two ends. Germline CDR1 reads SGHVS; CDR2 reads FNYEAQ. The CDR3 runs to 16 residues. The CDR3 DNA reads as TGTGCCAGCAGCTCCATGCGGGGCAGGGGAAGCAATGAGCAGTTCTTC. Translating gives CASSSMRGRGSNEQFF.

The rearrangement links TRBV3-1 (or the pseudogene TRBV3-2) to TRBJ2-5; D unclear. V gave up 6 bases and J gave up 9 bases, with 17 bases separating them. The germline V gene has CDR1 LGHDT and CDR2 YNNKEL (reference sequence). CDR3 length equals 13 residues. DNA of the CDR3: TGTGCCAGCAGGCGAAGGTTTCTGGAGCCCCAGTACTTC. This translates into CASRRRFLEPQYF.

This chain's CDR3 is CASSFRGHGQSYGYTF. The CDR3 DNA reads TGTGCCAGTAGTTTTAGGGGGCACGGCCAAAGCTATGGCTACACCTTC. The chain employs TRBV19 and TRBJ1-2; TRBD1 agrees at 7 bases. V lost 5 bases, J lost 4 bases, and 13 bases stayed unmatched. The CDR3 is 16 residues long. Per the germline V gene, CDR1 is LNHDA and CDR2 is SQIVND (reference sequence).

This CDR3 is CASSSGRYNEQFF. For the CDR3, the DNA is TGTGCCAGCAGTTCCGGACGGTACAATGAGCAGTTCTTC. The rearrangement links TRBV11-2 to TRBJ2-1; no firm D call. V was trimmed by 6 bases and J by 4 bases, leaving 10 bases between them. CDR1 and CDR2 (germline): SGHAT, FQNNGV. This CDR3 contains 13 residues.

This clone was seen a single time. V usage is TRBV28 and J usage is TRBJ1-3, with D tentatively TRBD1 (5 bases). CDR1 MDHEN and CDR2 SYDVKM come from the germline V gene. CDR3 length: 14 amino acids. V lost 4 bases and J lost 3, with 10 bases in between. CDR3 DNA: TGTGCCAGCAGTTCAGGGACGGATGGAAACACCATATATTTT. Its protein is CASSSGTDGNTIYF.

The CDR3 spells CASGYDSGGGNQPQHF. The DNA for the CDR3 is TGTGCTAGTGGTTATGACTCCGGAGGGGGCAATCAGCCCCAGCATTTT. The genes are TRBV12-5 and TRBJ1-5; a possible D gene is TRBD1 (5 bases). Between the trimmed V and J ends, which lost 4 bases and 2 bases, there was a span of 15 bases. The CDR3 covers 16 residues. From germline, CDR1 is LGHNT and CDR2 FRNRAP.

This rearrangement joins TRBV7-9 to TRBJ2-5, with TRBD2 matching over 11 bases. The CDR3 contains 15 residues. Per germline, CDR1 SEHNR and CDR2 FQNEAQ (reference sequence). The ends lost 6 bases at V and 1 base at J; junction bases unmatched: 4. The DNA of the CDR3 is TGTGCCAGCAGGCGTAGCGGGGGGGTCCAAGAGACCCAGTACTTC. Protein: CASRRSGGVQETQYF.

The chain joins TRBV6-5 to TRBJ1-3, with D unresolved. The CDR3 extends over 13 amino acids. V dropped 7 bases and J dropped 3 bases, with 10 bases sitting between them. Germline V CDR1 and CDR2: MNHEY, SVGAGI. In nucleotides, the CDR3 is TGTGCCAGCATGGTAGGGAATGGAAACACCATATATTTT. Its translation is CASMVGNGNTIYF.

This chain links TRBV14 with TRBJ1-4; tentatively, D is TRBD1 (5 bases). The ends were cut back, 0 bases at V and 0 bases at J, with 11 bases in the middle. This CDR3 is built from 17 residues. Looked up from germline, CDR1 is SGHDN and CDR2 is FVKESK. The CDR3 sequence is CASSQDRGDPTNEKLFF. The CDR3 DNA sequence: TGTGCCAGCAGCCAAGACCGAGGGGACCCAACTAATGAAAAACTGTTTTTT.

This chain links TRBV7-9 with TRBJ1-4, with 10 bases that match TRBD1. Germline trimming cut 4 bases from V and 10 bases from J; bases unmatched to any gene: 6. CDR3 length equals 14 residues. Germline CDR1 reads SEHNR; CDR2 reads FQNEAQ (reference sequence). CDR3 amino acids: CASSSTGGEGKLFF. The CDR3 region has the DNA TGTGCCAGCAGCTCGACAGGGGGCGAAGGAAAACTGTTTTTT.

The V gene is TRBV9, the J gene TRBJ1-6; D remains ambiguous. V was shortened by 2 bases and J by 7 bases, with 13 bases between the two germline ends. This CDR3 contains 15 residues. Germline lookup yields CDR1 SGDLS and CDR2 YYNGEE. CDR3 in amino acids: CASSVLESRNSPLHF. CDR3 DNA sequence: TGTGCCAGCAGCGTTCTGGAGTCCCGCAATTCACCCCTCCACTTT.

This rearrangement joins TRBV7-9 to TRBJ1-6, with TRBD1 matching over 7 bases. The CDR3 covers 14 residues. Germline CDR1 reads SEHNR; CDR2 reads FQNEAQ (reference sequence). With 5 bases clipped from V and 6 bases from J, the junction kept 4 bases outside the gene matches. In DNA form, the CDR3 reads TGTGCCAGCAGCGCCCGGGACAGTAATTCACCCCTCCACTTT. Encoded protein: CASSARDSNSPLHF.

Comment on this clone: This sample also contains other DNA sequences that code for the same CDR3. The chain employs TRBV7-3 and TRBJ1-1; TRBD1 is a possible D gene (5 bases). V lost 5 bases to trimming and J lost 4 bases, with 8 bases between them. The CDR3 length is 12 residues. From germline, CDR1 is SGHTA and CDR2 FQGTGA. The CDR3: CASSPGGTEAFF. CDR3 sequence (DNA): TGTGCCAGCAGCCCGGGGGGCACTGAAGCTTTCTTT.

The chain employs TRBV7-3 and TRBJ2-7, with TRBD1 as a possible D gene (5 bases). The V and J ends lost 8 bases and 1 base respectively, with 36 bases between them. Germline CDR1 reads SGHTA; CDR2 reads FQGTGA. The CDR3 covers 21 residues. The CDR3 loop is CASPPVGWAGIVRGRSYEQYF. The CDR3 DNA sequence: TGTGCCAGCCCCCCTGTAGGATGGGCTGGTATAGTTAGGGGAAGGTCCTACGAGCAGTACTTC.

CDR3 coding DNA: TGTGCCAGCAGACAATCTACCGCAAACCAAGAGACCCAGTACTTC. Translating gives CASRQSTANQETQYF. V and J are TRBV4-2 and TRBJ2-5, with D unclear. The CDR3 covers 15 residues. CDR1 and CDR2 from the germline V gene are LGHNA and YNFKEQ. V shed 6 bases and J shed 0 bases, with 14 bases lying between them.

The chain has TRBV29-1 and TRBJ1-2; D unclear. V was trimmed by 3 bases and J by 6 bases, leaving 14 bases between them. Germline V gene data show CDR1 as SQVTM and CDR2 as ANQGSEA. CDR3 length: 13 residues. The CDR3 DNA sequence: TGCAGCGTTGACCAGGCAATGGAGGATGGCTACACCTTC. Translating gives CSVDQAMEDGYTF.

V usage is TRBV27 and J usage is TRBJ1-1, with 10 positions matching TRBD1. Per germline, CDR1 MNHEY and CDR2 SMNVEV (reference sequence). Germline trimming cut 5 bases from V and 4 bases from J; bases unmatched to any gene: 4. The CDR3 covers 14 residues. The CDR3 DNA follows: TGTGCCAGCAGTCTGTGGACAGGGGGCACTGAAGCTTTCTTT. This codes for CASSLWTGGTEAFF.

The chain combines TRBV27 with TRBJ1-6; D is possibly TRBD1 (5 bases). From germline, CDR1 is MNHEY and CDR2 SMNVEV (reference sequence). This CDR3 contains 15 residues. Trimming removed 3 bases from V and 7 bases from J, with 13 bases in between. The CDR3 DNA follows: TGTGCCAGCAGTTTCGGGGACCTTCTAAATTCACCCCTCCACTTT. Protein: CASSFGDLLNSPLHF.

The chain carries TRBV5-1 and TRBJ2-7; D is perhaps TRBD2 (6 bases). V was clipped by 1 base and J by 5 bases, with 10 bases between them. The CDR3 length is 13 residues. Germline CDR1 and CDR2: SGHRS and YFSETQ. Here the CDR3 DNA reads TGCGCCAGCAGCTTGTTAAGGGAGGACGAGCAGTACTTC. Translation: CASSLLREDEQYF. Using reference TRBV5-1 and TRBJ2-7 for the parts outside the CDR3, the full variable domain is KAGVTQTPRYLIKTRGQQVTLSCSPISGHRSVSWYQQTPGQGLQFLFEYFSETQRNKGNFPGRFSGRQFSNSRSEMNVSTLELGDSALYLCASSLLREDEQYFGPGTRLTVT.

V gene TRBV28 combines with J gene TRBJ2-1; D is perhaps TRBD2 (5 bases). The CDR3 length is 11 residues. The germline V and J ends were trimmed by 5 bases and 10 bases, with 9 bases remaining between them. The germline CDR1 and CDR2 sequences are MDHEN and SYDVKM. Here the CDR3 reads CASSRLPEQFF. The CDR3 DNA reads as TGTGCCAGCAGTCGACTACCCGAGCAGTTCTTC.

This chain joins TRBV5-5 and TRBJ1-2, with a possible D match to TRBD1 (5 bases). The CDR3 totals 16 residues. Germline CDR1 and CDR2: SGHKS and YYEKEE (reference sequence). V dropped 2 bases and J dropped 2 bases, with 16 bases sitting between them. CDR3 protein: CASSLTPDIGNYGYTF. CDR3 nucleotides: TGTGCCAGCAGCTTAACGCCGGACATCGGGAACTATGGCTACACCTTC.

J is TRBJ1-5 and V is TRBV19; D ambiguous. This CDR3 contains 15 residues. The V end lost 7 bases, the J end lost 1 base, and 14 bases lay between the germline ends. Germline CDR1 reads LNHDA; CDR2 reads SQIVND (reference sequence). The CDR3, as DNA: TGTGCCAGTACCCCGCGGAGCGCCAGCAATCAGCCCCAGCATTTT. Protein product: CASTPRSASNQPQHF.